The 17 T cell receptor beta chains below all came from one sample that was sequenced in a study of tumor-infiltrating lymphocytes in primary liver carcinoma. Taking about 18-30 mg of unsorted bulk tissue, the authors co-extracted RNA and DNA. With a constant-region primer, TCR beta cDNA was made from 400 to 550 ng of total RNA. Three nested multiplex PCR rounds of slightly modified ARM-PCR generated TCR beta libraries. Each of the first two PCR rounds ran approximately 9 cycles with TRBV1-TRBV30 forward and C-beta reverse primers. TCRdb used MiXCR to reprocess the multiplex PCR reads, holding one entry per CDR3 protein. This table holds 60,000 to 90,000 distinct CDR3 sequences, approximately 74% found once. Material: liver tumor tissue from sampling region 4. Documented subset: tumor region T4, right-lateral pole. The receptors derive from a middle-aged man with primary liver carcinoma and hepatitis B virus infection.

CDR3 loop: CSARDGTGGFDYGYTF. The CDR3 DNA reads TGCAGTGCTAGAGATGGGACAGGGGGCTTCGACTATGGCTACACCTTC. This chain connects TRBV20-1 to TRBJ1-2, with 12 bases fitting TRBD1. Per the germline V gene, CDR1 is DFQATT and CDR2 is SNEGSKA (reference sequence). The CDR3 length is 16 residues. The V gene end was trimmed by 0 bases and the J gene end by 3 bases; junction bases not matched to a gene: 5.

Concerning this clonotype: Germline and junction disagree at one end, which may indicate a read error. The chain combines TRBV6-6 with TRBJ2-7, with D tentatively TRBD1 or TRBD2 (5 bases each). Germline CDR1 MNHNY, CDR2 SVGAGI (reference sequence). The CDR3 sequence is 15 residues long. CDR3 sequence (DNA): TGTGCCAGCAGGGATCACGGGACGGGGTCCTACGGGCAGTACTTC. Its translation: CASRDHGTGSYGQYF.

In the case of this clonotype: Here the CDR3 omits its conserved ending phenylalanine or tryptophan, so a read error is the likely source. The DNA is left out, because the CDR3 cannot be placed on it with certainty; the CDR3 is given as TCRdb lists it. The gene calls are TRBV18 and TRBJ1-3; the table names TRBD1, a call not compared with the DNA. Germline V gene data show CDR1 as KGHSH and CDR2 as LQKENI. The CDR3 is 12 residues long, ends included. The CDR3 sequence: CASSPGDGSLGC.

This clonotype was recorded only once. One end of the junction varies from germline; a read error may be responsible. This chain uses TRBV5-4 with TRBJ2-2; TRBD2 might be the D (6 bases). CDR3 size: 15 residues. The germline CDR1 and CDR2 sequences are SGHNT and YYREEE (reference sequence). The CDR3 DNA sequence: TGTGCCAGCAGCCCTCTTAGCGGAGGCACCGGGGAGCTCTTTTTT. It yields the protein CASSPLSGGTGELFF.

As regards this clonotype: As the CDR3 is not closed by the conserved phenylalanine or tryptophan, this likely results from a read error. The V gene is TRBV13, the J gene TRBJ2-1; TRBD1 matches at 7 bases. CDR3 size: 16 residues. In germline, CDR1 is PRHDT, CDR2 FYEKMQ (reference sequence). The DNA for the CDR3 is TGTACCAGCACGCCAAGGGGACAGACTTCCTACAATAAGCAGTTCTTA. It is translated as CTSTPRGQTSYNKQFL.

The V and J genes are TRBV19 and TRBJ1-1, with 7 bases that match TRBD1. CDR3 length equals 14 residues. J gave up 0 bases and V 7 bases, and 5 bases lay outside the gene matches. In germline, CDR1 is LNHDA, CDR2 SQIVND (reference sequence). CDR3 loop: CASKRDSLNTEAFF. CDR3 coding DNA: TGTGCCAGTAAGCGGGACAGTTTGAACACTGAAGCTTTCTTT.

Ten or more counts support this clonotype. The chain has TRBV5-4 and TRBJ2-1; D might be TRBD2 (6 bases). The CDR3 has 11 amino acids. Germline V gene lookup returns CDR1 SGHNT and CDR2 YYREEE (reference sequence). Trimming took off 3 bases at V and 10 bases at J, with 8 bases between the two ends. In DNA, the CDR3 is TGTGCCAGCAGCTCCCGGGGGGAGCAGTTCTTC. This encodes CASSSRGEQFF.

The gene calls are TRBV5-1 and TRBJ2-5; 10 bases are shared with TRBD2. V trimming: 0 bases; J trimming: 3 bases; junction bases outside the gene matches: 14. The germline V gene has CDR1 SGHRS and CDR2 YFSETQ. This CDR3 is 19 amino acids long. CDR3 bases: TGCGCCAGCAGCTTGGAACCTAGCGGGAGCCCGGGTTTCGAAGAGACCCAGTACTTC. Residues: CASSLEPSGSPGFEETQYF.

The rearrangement links TRBV2 to TRBJ2-1; D is unclear. The germline CDR1 and CDR2 sequences are SNHLY and FYNNEI. V lost 0 bases, J lost 8 bases, and 14 bases lay in between. The CDR3 is 15 residues long. Here the CDR3 DNA reads TGTGCCAGCAGTGAAGCCCCGTTCTCGGGTGATGAGCAGTTCTTC. Its translation is CASSEAPFSGDEQFF.

Of note for this clonotype: This may be a read error: a much more frequent sequence differs by one nucleotide. This sequence joins TRBV28 and TRBJ1-5; TRBD1 is a possible D gene (5 bases). CDR3 length: 15 residues. CDR1 is MDHEN, CDR2 SYDVKM, per germline. In DNA, the CDR3 is TGTGCCAGCAGGCTGACAGATGACAGCAATCTGCCCCAGCATTTT. It yields the protein CASRLTDDSNLPQHF. Together with reference TRBV28 and TRBJ1-5, the CDR3 gives the full variable domain: DVKVTQSSRYLVKRTGEKVFLECVQDMDHENMFWYRQDPGLGLRLIYFSYDVKMKEKGDIPEGYSVSREKKERFSLILESASTNQTSMYLCASRLTDDSNLPQHFGDGTRLSIL.

Concerning this clonotype: The junction departs from the called germline gene at one end, perhaps through a read error. The CDR3 bases are TGCGCTAGCAGCCAAGAGAGAGGTTTGCAGTCCCAGCATTTT. Translated, it gives CASSQERGLQSQHF. The rearrangement joins TRBV4-1 to TRBJ1-5; D unclear. This CDR3 contains 14 residues. Germline-derived CDR1 and CDR2 are MGHRA and YSYEKL.

Of note for this clonotype: A junction boundary mismatches the germline segment, possibly from a read error. The gene calls are TRBV14 and TRBJ2-3; TRBD2 aligns across 9 bases. This CDR3 contains 17 residues. CDR1 is SGHDN and CDR2 is FVKESK in the germline V gene. The CDR3 DNA reads as TGTGTCAGCAGCCCAGATGTAGCGGGAGTGAGTACAGGTACGCAGTATTTT. It encodes CVSSPDVAGVSTGTQYF. Full variable domain (rest looked up from reference TRBV14 and TRBJ2-3): EAGVTQFPSHSVIEKGQTVTLRCDPISGHDNLYWYRRVMGKEIKFLLHFVKESKQDESGMPNNRFLAERTGGTYSTLKVQPAELEDSGVYFCVSSPDVAGVSTGTQYFGPGTRLTVL.

This clonotype came up once. The chain joins TRBV11-1 to TRBJ2-1, with 14 bases fitting TRBD2. The CDR3 has 17 residues. In germline, CDR1 is SGHAT, CDR2 FQDESV (reference sequence). The DNA for the CDR3 is TGTGCTAGCCGCCTGGGACTAGCGGGAGAAGTTGGCAAAGAGCAGTTCTTC. Translating gives CASRLGLAGEVGKEQFF.

The count of this clonotype is one. Because the CDR3 is missing its conserved closing phenylalanine or tryptophan, this is likely a read error. The V call is TRBV7-8, the J call TRBJ2-5; no reliable D call. Germline V gene data show CDR1 as SGHVS and CDR2 as FQNEAQ. This CDR3 comprises 15 residues. The CDR3 region is CAGSPLYSTQETQYL. CDR3 nucleotide sequence: TGTGCCGGCAGCCCCCTCTACAGTACTCAAGAGACCCAGTACCTC.

This clonotype was seen a single time. One junction end disagrees with the germline gene, perhaps due to a read error. V usage is TRBV6-2 or TRBV6-3 and J usage is TRBJ1-5; TRBD1 matches 10 bases. This CDR3 spans 16 amino acids. CDR1 and CDR2 (germline): MNHEY, SVGEGT. CDR3 residues: CAGSRGDRGGNQPQHF. CDR3 sequence (DNA): TGTGCCGGCAGTAGGGGGGACAGGGGTGGCAATCAGCCCCAGCATTTT.

As for this clonotype: Possible read error: a much larger clone is one base away. The rearrangement links TRBV7-2 to TRBJ2-3; TRBD2 agrees at 11 bases. CDR3 length: 14 amino acids. Germline CDR1 reads SGHTA; CDR2 reads FQGNSA. CDR3 sequence: CASTLAGGADTQYF. The DNA of the CDR3 is TGTGCCAGCACCTTAGCGGGAGGGGCAGATACGCAGTATTTT.

Note on this clonotype: One end of the junction is discordant with germline, which a read error may explain. This rearrangement joins TRBV29-1 to TRBJ2-5, with 7 bases that match TRBD2. CDR3 length: 12 amino acids. Germline V gene lookup returns CDR1 SQVTM and CDR2 ANQGSEA. The CDR3 DNA reads as TGCAGCGTGCGGGGGAGAGGAGAGACCCAGTACTTT. Protein product: CSVRGRGETQYF.